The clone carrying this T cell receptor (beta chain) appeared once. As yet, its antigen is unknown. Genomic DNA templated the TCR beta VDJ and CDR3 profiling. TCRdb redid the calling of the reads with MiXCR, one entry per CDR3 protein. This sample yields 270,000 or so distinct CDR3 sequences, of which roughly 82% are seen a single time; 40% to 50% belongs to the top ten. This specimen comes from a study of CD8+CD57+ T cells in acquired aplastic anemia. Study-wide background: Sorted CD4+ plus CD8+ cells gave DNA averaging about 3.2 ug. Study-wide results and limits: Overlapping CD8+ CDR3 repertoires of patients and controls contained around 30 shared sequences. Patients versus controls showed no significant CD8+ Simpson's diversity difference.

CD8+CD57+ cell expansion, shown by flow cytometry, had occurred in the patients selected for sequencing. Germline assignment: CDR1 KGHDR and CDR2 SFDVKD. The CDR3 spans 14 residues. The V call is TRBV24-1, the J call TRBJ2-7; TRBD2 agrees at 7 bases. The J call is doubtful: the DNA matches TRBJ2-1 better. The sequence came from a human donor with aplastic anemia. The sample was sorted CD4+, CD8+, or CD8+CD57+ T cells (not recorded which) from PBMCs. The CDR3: CATSARGGGDEQFF. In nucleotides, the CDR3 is TGTGCCACCAGCGCTAGAGGTGGGGGGGACGAGCAGTTCTTC.